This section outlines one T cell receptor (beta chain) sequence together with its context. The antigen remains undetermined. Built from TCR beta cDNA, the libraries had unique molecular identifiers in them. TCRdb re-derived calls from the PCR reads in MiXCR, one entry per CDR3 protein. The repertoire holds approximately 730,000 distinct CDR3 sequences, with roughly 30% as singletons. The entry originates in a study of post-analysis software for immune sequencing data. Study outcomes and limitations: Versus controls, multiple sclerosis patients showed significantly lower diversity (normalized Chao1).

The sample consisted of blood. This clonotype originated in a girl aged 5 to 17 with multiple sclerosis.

The CDR3 region has the DNA TGTGCCAGCAGTTTCACAGGGACGGGACGGAACACTGAAGCTTTCTTT. Protein product: CASSFTGTGRNTEAFF. The gene calls are TRBV6-6 and TRBJ1-1; perhaps TRBD1 as D (6 bases). The CDR3 contains 16 residues. The germline gives CDR1 MNHNY, CDR2 SVGAGI (reference sequence). V lost 4 bases and J lost 1, with 16 bases in between.